This TCR beta chain originates from a study of blood T cell repertoires in COVID-19. In the study overall: The cDNA or gDNA used as material had been derived from T cells, B-cell-depleted T cells, or PBMCs.

Repertoires were generated with immunoSEQ multiplex PCR, while TCRdb's copy carries only in-frame clones and drops some. The sample lists about 300,000 clones; about nine tenths were seen once. Germline CDR1 reads SGHRS; CDR2 reads YFSETQ. Trimming shortened V by 2 bases and J by 1 base, and 16 bases separated the two germline ends. The CDR3 sequence is 16 residues long. The chain links TRBV5-1 to TRBJ2-7; possible D gene TRBD1, 7 bases. This clonotype was sampled from a man aged 55-75 years who had recovered from COVID-19. Specimen: PBMCs or T cells enriched from blood (not recorded which). Written as DNA, the CDR3 is TGCGCCAGCAGCTTCAATCTCCCAGGGGGGTCCTACGAGCAGTACTTC. This encodes CASSFNLPGGSYEQYF.